A selection of T cell receptor beta chains follows, all from one sample in a study of blood T cell repertoires in COVID-19. Profiling relied on immunoSEQ multiplex PCR, and the TCRdb table lists in-frame clones only, not all of them. The sample has around 300,000 clones, approximately 90% seen once. The specimen was PBMCs or T cells enriched from blood (not recorded which). These receptors all stem from a young woman who had recovered from COVID-19. Both conserved end residues are part of each CDR3. Fields, in order: D gene, V gene, J gene, clone size, CDR3 protein, CDR3 DNA. D genes are given only for firm matches. Clone size is stated in some rows and not others, as once, few, many or a class when expanded.

NA,TRBV29-1,TRBJ2-3,NA,CSAKTTGRTDTQYF,TGCAGCGCTAAAACAACAGGGAGAACAGATACGCAGTATTTT
TRBD2,TRBV6-5,TRBJ2-1,NA,CASEGGLAGVSEQFF,TGTGCCAGCGAGGGCGGGCTAGCGGGAGTCTCTGAGCAGTTCTTC
NA,TRBV10-3,TRBJ2-3,NA,CAISVSESTDTQYF,TGTGCCATCAGTGTTAGCGAAAGCACAGATACGCAGTATTTT
NA,TRBV24-1,TRBJ2-5,NA,CATSDSGEETQYF,TGTGCCACCAGTGATTCAGGGGAAGAGACCCAGTACTTC
TRBD1,TRBV29-1,TRBJ1-5,NA,CSVEEGAGNQPQHF,TGCAGCGTAGAAGAGGGGGCGGGCAATCAGCCCCAGCATTTT
TRBD2,TRBV5-1,TRBJ2-7,NA,CASSFSGRAYEQYF,TGCGCCAGCAGCTTTAGCGGGAGGGCCTACGAGCAGTACTTC
TRBD1,TRBV29-1,TRBJ2-7,NA,CSVEDLAGQGYEQYF,TGCAGCGTTGAAGATTTAGCGGGACAGGGGTACGAGCAGTACTTC
TRBD1,TRBV7-9,TRBJ2-1,NA,CASSFQGQGNNEQFF,TGTGCCAGCAGCTTCCAGGGACAGGGGAATAATGAGCAGTTCTTC
TRBD2,TRBV7-2,TRBJ2-1,NA,CASSLGLAEEQFF,TGTGCCAGCAGCTTAGGACTAGCGGAGGAGCAGTTCTTC
TRBD1,TRBV6-5,TRBJ1-2,NA,CAVGTGGWGYTF,TGTGCCGTCGGGACAGGAGGTTGGGGCTACACCTTC
NA,TRBV19,TRBJ1-5,NA,CASNDRSRNQPQHF,TGTGCCAGTAATGACAGGAGCCGCAATCAGCCCCAGCATTTT
NA,TRBV30,TRBJ1-2,NA,CAWSSTTAWNYGYTF,TGTGCCTGGAGTAGTACAACCGCCTGGAACTATGGCTACACCTTC
NA,TRBV4-2,TRBJ1-5,NA,CASSQDAGKQGRWSNQPQHF,TGTGCCAGCAGCCAAGATGCGGGTAAACAGGGACGTTGGAGCAATCAGCCCCAGCATTTT
TRBD2,TRBV18,TRBJ2-3,NA,CASSPGLDRRDTQYF,TGTGCCAGCTCACCCGGACTAGACAGAAGAGATACGCAGTATTTT
TRBD2,TRBV11-2,TRBJ2-2,NA,CATHVAGLHTGELFF,TGTGCGACACATGTAGCGGGTTTGCACACCGGGGAGCTGTTTTTT
NA,TRBV6-6,TRBJ1-6,NA,CASTYSTGGNSPLHF,TGTGCCAGCACCTACTCGACAGGCGGGAATTCACCCCTCCACTTT
TRBD1,TRBV6-5,TRBJ2-7,NA,CASSRDSTAYEQYF,TGTGCCAGCAGCAGGGACAGCACCGCCTACGAGCAGTACTTC
NA,TRBV5-4,TRBJ2-7,once,CASSSTGSNEQYF,TGTGCCAGCAGCTCAACAGGGAGCAACGAGCAGTACTTC
TRBD2,TRBV27,TRBJ2-5,NA,CASRPGTSGASYQETQYF,TGTGCCAGCAGACCAGGGACTAGCGGGGCCTCGTACCAAGAGACCCAGTACTTC
TRBD2,TRBV10-1,TRBJ2-1,NA,CASSEGVSGRDRKGSYNEQFF,TGCGCCAGCAGTGAGGGGGTTAGCGGGAGGGACCGAAAGGGCTCCTACAATGAGCAGTTCTTC
NA,TRBV9,TRBJ2-2,NA,CASSGTANTGELFF,TGTGCCAGCAGCGGGACAGCCAACACCGGGGAGCTGTTTTTT
NA,TRBV28,TRBJ1-2,NA,CAIPSGAASNYGYTF,TGTGCCATCCCTTCAGGGGCCGCTTCTAACTATGGCTACACCTTC
NA,TRBV7-2,TRBJ1-1,NA,CASSLARGGMAEAFF,TGTGCCAGCAGCTTAGCGAGAGGGGGTATGGCTGAAGCTTTCTTT
TRBD1,TRBV2,TRBJ2-7,NA,CASSENKGTASSYEQYF,TGTGCCAGCAGTGAAAATAAAGGGACAGCGAGCTCCTACGAGCAGTACTTC
TRBD1,TRBV7-8,TRBJ1-2,NA,CASSSGTGDGYGYTF,TGTGCCAGCAGCTCCGGGACAGGGGACGGCTATGGCTACACCTTC
TRBD2,TRBV7-8,TRBJ2-3,NA,CASKRAGGQADTQYF,TGTGCCAGCAAGAGAGCGGGAGGACAGGCAGATACGCAGTATTTT